This T cell receptor (beta chain) was found in a study of blood T cell repertoires in COVID-19. Original processing methods: It was from reference gene primer amplification that nucleated cell counts were estimated. The method was immunoSEQ multiplex PCR; TCRdb's version includes in-frame clones alone and lacks a portion of them. D and trimming were read from the DNA, whereas the V and J calls and clone size are those reported in that table. The sample carries about 140,000 clones, about 83% recorded once. This TCR derives from a human donor in a cohort sampled during active COVID-19. Source material: peripheral blood.

The CDR3 coding sequence is TGTGCCACCAGTGATCCCCCGGGAACAAATGAGCAGTTCTTC. Translating gives CATSDPPGTNEQFF. The chain uses TRBV24-1 and TRBJ2-1, with D perhaps matching TRBD2 (5 bases). The germline CDR1 and CDR2 sequences are KGHDR and SFDVKD. V shed 3 bases and J shed 7 bases, with 12 bases lying between them. This CDR3 comprises 14 residues.